Presented here are 24 T cell receptor beta chains from one specimen sequenced in a study of OX40 agonist ivuxolimab in advanced cancers. The table came from immunoSEQ multiplex PCR; TCRdb's copy has only in-frame clones and leaves some out. The sample has approximately 68,000 clones; about 91% are singletons. The input for sequencing was CD4+ or CD8+ T cells sorted from blood, taken in a trial of the OX40 agonist ivuxolimab. The receptors were gathered from an adult with an advanced solid tumor such as melanoma, head and neck, liver or kidney cancer.

The rearrangement uses TRBV15 and TRBJ2-1, with D tentatively TRBD2 (5 bases). V lost 7 bases and J 2 bases, leaving 9 bases between the germline ends. The germline gives CDR1 LNHNV, CDR2 YYDKDF (reference sequence). This CDR3 is 13 amino acids long. CDR3: CATTREPYNEQFF. DNA of the CDR3: TGTGCCACCACTCGGGAACCCTACAATGAGCAGTTCTTC.

The V call is TRBV10-3, the J call TRBJ1-5; D remains ambiguous. The CDR3 is made up of 14 amino acids. CDR1 and CDR2 (germline): ENHRY, SYGVKD. The V and J ends lost 3 bases and 3 bases respectively, with 9 bases between them. DNA for the CDR3: TGTGCCATCAGTGATCGGCAGCTCAATCAGCCCCAGCATTTT. Protein sequence: CAISDRQLNQPQHF.

This CDR3 reads CASSEYPVGGHTEAFF. CDR3 coding DNA: TGTGCCAGCAGTGAATATCCCGTCGGCGGTCACACTGAAGCTTTCTTT. The chain employs TRBV25-1 and TRBJ1-1; D uncertain. This CDR3 is 16 amino acids long. The ends were cut back, 0 bases at V and 3 bases at J, with 14 bases in the middle. Germline V gene sequence: CDR1 MGHDK, CDR2 SYGVNS.

This clone was counted once. The chain couples TRBV5-1 to TRBJ2-7; 9 bases agree with TRBD1. V was pared by 2 bases and J by 2 bases, with 2 bases of the junction left unmatched. Germline values: CDR1 SGHRS, CDR2 YFSETQ. This CDR3 region has 14 residues. Here the CDR3 DNA reads TGCGCCAGCAGCTTCGGGACAGGGCCCTACGAGCAGTACTTC. It codes for CASSFGTGPYEQYF.

This chain uses TRBV5-4 with TRBJ2-1, with D unclear. The V end lost 1 base, the J end lost 0 bases, and 5 bases lay between the germline ends. The CDR3 loop spans 14 amino acids. Germline loops: CDR1 SGHNT, CDR2 YYREEE (reference sequence). Here the CDR3 DNA reads TGTGCCAGCAGCTTGTGGCGCTCCTACAATGAGCAGTTCTTC. Residues: CASSLWRSYNEQFF.

J is TRBJ2-5 and V is TRBV7-3; D could derive from TRBD1 or TRBD2 (7 bases each). The V end was cut by 5 bases, the J end by 6 bases, with 19 bases between. The CDR3 has 15 amino acids. Germline assignment: CDR1 SGHTA and CDR2 FQGTGA. The CDR3 sequence is CASSPQGGQGQTQYF. The CDR3 DNA reads as TGTGCCAGCAGCCCCCAGGGGGGGCAGGGTCAGACCCAGTACTTC.

The chain recombines TRBV30 with TRBJ1-4, with 7 bases lining up with TRBD1. This CDR3 region has 16 residues. V lost 1 base and J lost 0; bases outside the gene matches: 5. Germline assignment: CDR1 GTSNPN and CDR2 SVGIG (reference sequence). The CDR3 loop reads CAWSGGQTTTNEKLFF. The CDR3 DNA sequence: TGTGCCTGGAGTGGGGGACAGACGACAACTAATGAAAAACTGTTTTTT.

The chain combines TRBV19 with TRBJ2-7; TRBD2 aligns across 9 bases. Trimming removed 4 bases from V and 5 bases from J; junction bases left unmatched: 0. Germline lookup yields CDR1 LNHDA and CDR2 SQIVND (reference sequence). The CDR3 totals 12 residues. CDR3 region: CASSRTSDEQYF. In DNA form, the CDR3 reads TGTGCCAGTAGTAGGACTAGCGACGAGCAGTACTTC.

The chain couples TRBV5-1 to TRBJ2-2; 13 bases are shared with TRBD2. This CDR3 region has 17 residues. Unmatched junction bases numbered 7, after V lost 4 bases and J lost 4 bases. From germline, CDR1 is SGHRS and CDR2 YFSETQ. The DNA of the CDR3 is TGCGCCAGCAGCCGGACTAGCGGGAGCATGTTCACCGGGGAGCTGTTTTTT. Its translation is CASSRTSGSMFTGELFF. The variable domain in full, completed from reference TRBV5-1 and TRBJ2-2, reads KAGVTQTPRYLIKTRGQQVTLSCSPISGHRSVSWYQQTPGQGLQFLFEYFSETQRNKGNFPGRFSGRQFSNSRSEMNVSTLELGDSALYLCASSRTSGSMFTGELFFGEGSRLTVL.

The chain joins TRBV5-6 to TRBJ2-7; D is unresolved. V was clipped by 1 base and J by 2 bases, with 22 bases between them. The CDR3 spans 18 residues. Germline CDR1 SGHDT, CDR2 YYEEEE. This chain's CDR3 is CASSLSGYSLAATYEQYF. In DNA form, the CDR3 reads TGTGCCAGCAGCTTGTCGGGTTACTCCCTCGCAGCCACCTACGAGCAGTACTTC.

The chain combines TRBV6-5 with TRBJ1-3; TRBD1 is a possible D gene (5 bases). Germline loops: CDR1 MNHEY, CDR2 SVGAGI. Trimming took off 0 bases at V and 0 bases at J, with 9 bases between the two ends. The CDR3 length is 16 residues. DNA of the CDR3: TGTGCCAGCAGTTACTCGACACAGGACTCTGGAAACACCATATATTTT. This gives the protein CASSYSTQDSGNTIYF.

The rearrangement joins TRBV27 to TRBJ1-6, with TRBD1 as a possible D gene (5 bases). The CDR3 sequence is 18 residues long. V lost 3 bases to trimming and J lost 0 bases, with 15 bases between them. Germline CDR1 is MNHEY and CDR2 is SMNVEV (reference sequence). CDR3 residues: CASSFGTVFSSYNSPLHF. The CDR3 coding sequence is TGTGCCAGCAGTTTTGGGACCGTCTTCAGCTCCTATAATTCACCCCTCCACTTT.

The CDR3 protein is CASSGSSYEQYF. CDR3 DNA: TGTGCCAGCAGCGGAAGCTCCTACGAGCAGTACTTC. The gene calls are TRBV7-8 and TRBJ2-7; D is undetermined. V was shortened by 5 bases and J by 0 bases, with 5 bases between the two germline ends. Germline V gene sequence: CDR1 SGHVS, CDR2 FQNEAQ. This CDR3 has 12 residues.

The chain recombines TRBV2 with TRBJ1-3; D unresolved. The CDR3 consists of 14 residues. Trimming removed 5 bases at V and 0 bases at J, with 8 bases between. Germline V lookup: CDR1 SNHLY, CDR2 FYNNEI. CDR3 sequence reads: CASSLEFSGNTIYF. In DNA form, the CDR3 reads TGTGCCAGCAGTTTAGAATTCTCTGGAAACACCATATATTTT.

The genes are TRBV5-4 and TRBJ2-7; D is unclear. This CDR3 spans 16 amino acids. Germline lookup yields CDR1 SGHNT and CDR2 YYREEE (reference sequence). The V end lost 5 bases, the J end lost 7 bases, and 25 bases lay between the germline ends. In DNA form, the CDR3 reads TGTGCCAGCAGTCCCCCGGGTGCGACCGCTTTAGGGGAGCAGTACTTC. Translated: CASSPPGATALGEQYF. Full variable domain (rest looked up from reference TRBV5-4 and TRBJ2-7): ETGVTQSPTHLIKTRGQQVTLRCSSQSGHNTVSWYQQALGQGPQFIFQYYREEENGRGNFPPRFSGLQFPNYSSELNVNALELDDSALYLCASSPPGATALGEQYFGPGTRLTVT.

This clone was seen just once. The rearrangement uses TRBV27 and TRBJ2-3; 8 positions match TRBD1. After removal of 6 bases from V and 2 bases from J, the junction contained 7 bases not matched to a gene. There are 15 residues in the CDR3. Per the germline V gene, CDR1 is MNHEY and CDR2 is SMNVEV (reference sequence). The CDR3 loop is CASSPRGLATDTQYF. DNA for the CDR3: TGTGCCAGCAGCCCCAGGGGGCTGGCCACAGATACGCAGTATTTT.

The genes are TRBV27 and TRBJ2-1, with a possible D match to TRBD2 (6 bases). The V end lost 2 bases, the J end lost 3 bases, and 14 bases lay between the germline ends. Germline V lookup: CDR1 MNHEY, CDR2 SMNVEV (reference sequence). CDR3 length: 16 amino acids. DNA of the CDR3: TGTGCCAGCAGTTTAAGGGGCGGGATCTTCTACAATGAGCAGTTCTTC. Translated: CASSLRGGIFYNEQFF.

The rearrangement links TRBV5-4 to TRBJ2-3; 8 bases are shared with TRBD1. The CDR3 has 16 amino acids. V lost 6 bases, J lost 1 base, and 10 bases stayed unmatched. The V gene's germline CDR1 is SGHNT and CDR2 YYREEE (reference sequence). The CDR3 DNA follows: TGTGCCAGCACCTCAAGGTCAGGGGGCGGCACAGATACGCAGTATTTT. This translates into CASTSRSGGGTDTQYF.

The chain is built from TRBV13 and TRBJ2-2; 14 bases match TRBD2. This CDR3 has 16 residues. Germline assignment: CDR1 PRHDT and CDR2 FYEKMQ (reference sequence). With 5 bases clipped from V and 6 bases from J, the junction kept 5 bases outside the gene matches. The CDR3 DNA is TGTGCCAGCAGCCTGGGACTAGCGGGAGTCGCCGGGGAGCTGTTTTTT. This codes for CASSLGLAGVAGELFF.

This clone was seen just once. The chain has TRBV6-1 and TRBJ2-3, with D tentatively TRBD2 (6 bases). The CDR3 extends over 14 amino acids. Germline V gene lookup returns CDR1 MNHNS and CDR2 SASEGT. With 10 bases removed from V and 6 bases from J, the gap between germline ends came to 20 bases. CDR3 bases: TGTGCCACCGAAGAGACGGGGAGGTCGGATACGCAGTATTTT. It is translated as CATEETGRSDTQYF.

This chain joins TRBV7-6 and TRBJ1-1; D not resolved. The germline V and J ends were trimmed by 0 bases and 0 bases, with 8 bases remaining between them. Germline V gene sequence: CDR1 SGHVS, CDR2 FNYEAQ. This CDR3 spans 15 amino acids. The CDR3 DNA is TGTGCCAGCAGCTTAGCGGCGCTCATGAACACTGAAGCTTTCTTT. This sequence encodes CASSLAALMNTEAFF.

This clone was recorded only once. The V and J genes are TRBV6-6 and TRBJ1-2; no firm D call. V gave up 4 bases and J gave up 8 bases, with 20 bases separating them. The CDR3 contains 15 residues. Per germline, CDR1 MNHNY and CDR2 SVGAGI (reference sequence). CDR3 region: CASSSRALWVEGYTF. CDR3 DNA: TGTGCCAGCAGTTCTAGGGCGCTCTGGGTTGAAGGCTACACCTTC.

This chain connects TRBV14 to TRBJ2-3; the match to TRBD2 covers 12 bases. Germline values: CDR1 SGHDN, CDR2 FVKESK. Trimming removed 3 bases from V and 7 bases from J; junction bases left unmatched: 8. This CDR3 is 16 amino acids long. This chain's CDR3 is CASSQTSGGQRNTQYF. CDR3 DNA: TGTGCCAGCAGCCAGACTAGCGGGGGTCAACGGAATACGCAGTATTTT.

The CDR3: CASSFEGAQGSQYF. CDR3 DNA: TGTGCCAGCAGCTTTGAAGGGGCACAGGGGTCCCAGTACTTC. The rearrangement joins TRBV5-6 to TRBJ2-5, with TRBD1 matching 7 bases. The CDR3 spans 14 residues. After removal of 2 bases from V and 9 bases from J, the junction contained 10 bases not matched to a gene. Germline V gene lookup returns CDR1 SGHDT and CDR2 YYEEEE.